What follows describes a single TCR beta chain. The junction does not match germline at one end; this may be a read error. This sample is drawn from a study of blood T cells in healthy people across ages. A J-beta primer mix and a sample-barcoded 5' primer were used in a second PCR of about 7 to 12 cycles. Each CDR3 protein is one row after TCRdb ran MiXCR on the 5' RACE reads. The profile covers 600,000 or so distinct CDR3 sequences, with under 30% appearing a single time and less than 20% taken by the ten largest. Germline V gives CDR1 SGHRS, CDR2 YFSETQ. The CDR3 runs to 16 residues. The TCR was taken from a woman aged 80 or over in good health. The chain employs TRBV5-1 and TRBJ1-4; 7 positions agree with TRBD1. The material sequenced was blood. CDR3 bases: TGCGCCAGCAGCCCAGGGACAGTTACAACCAATGAAAAACTGTTTTTT. Translated, it gives CASSPGTVTTNEKLFF.